This TCR beta chain was identified during a study of breast tumors, draining lymph nodes, adjacent tissues. Findings and caveats of the study: Luminal-like breast cancer showed significantly greater tumor-nontumor repertoire similarity than basal-like breast cancer did. Tumor repertoires ranked between lymph nodes and nontumor tissue in diversity, with V and J gene preferences.

Samples came from axillary lymph nodes draining the breast cancer. TCRdb used MiXCR to reprocess the multiplex PCR reads, holding one entry per CDR3 protein. This sample carries under 150,000 distinct CDR3 sequences, 21% of them seen once, and the ten largest clones take around 2.2%. V was trimmed by 0 bases and J by 4 bases, leaving 13 bases between them. Germline CDR1 reads SGHAT; CDR2 reads FQNNGV. The CDR3 spans 15 residues. In this sample, this clonotype turned up many times. As yet, its antigen is unknown. The sequence came from a female donor with breast cancer. Some clones in this sample may be carry-over from other donors' samples. The specimen was axillary lymph node tissue. The chain joins TRBV11-2 to TRBJ2-7; D unresolved. DNA of the CDR3: TGTGCCAGCAGCTTAGATCGGGTCGGTCATTACGAGCAGTACTTC. This gives the protein CASSLDRVGHYEQYF.